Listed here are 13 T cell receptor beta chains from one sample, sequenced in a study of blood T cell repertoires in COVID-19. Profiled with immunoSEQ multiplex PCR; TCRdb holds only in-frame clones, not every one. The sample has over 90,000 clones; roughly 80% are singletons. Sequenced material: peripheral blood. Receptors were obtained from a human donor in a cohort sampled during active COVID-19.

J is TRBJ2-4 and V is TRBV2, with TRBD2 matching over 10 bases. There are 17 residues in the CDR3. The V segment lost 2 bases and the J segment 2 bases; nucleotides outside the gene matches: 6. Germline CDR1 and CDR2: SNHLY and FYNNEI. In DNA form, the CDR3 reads TGTGCCAGCAGTGAACGGGCTAGCGGGGGTCCCAAAAACATTCAGTACTTC. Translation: CASSERASGGPKNIQYF.

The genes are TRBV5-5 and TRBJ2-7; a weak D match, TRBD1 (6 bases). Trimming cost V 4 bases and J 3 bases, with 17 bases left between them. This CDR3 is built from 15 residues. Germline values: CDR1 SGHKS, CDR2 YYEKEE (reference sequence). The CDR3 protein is CASSPQGTVIYEQYF. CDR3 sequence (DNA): TGTGCCAGCAGCCCCCAGGGGACGGTGATCTACGAGCAGTACTTC. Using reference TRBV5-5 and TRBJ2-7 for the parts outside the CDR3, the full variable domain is DAGVTQSPTHLIKTRGQQVTLRCSPISGHKSVSWYQQVLGQGPQFIFQYYEKEERGRGNFPDRFSARQFPNYSSELNVNALLLGDSALYLCASSPQGTVIYEQYFGPGTRLTVT.

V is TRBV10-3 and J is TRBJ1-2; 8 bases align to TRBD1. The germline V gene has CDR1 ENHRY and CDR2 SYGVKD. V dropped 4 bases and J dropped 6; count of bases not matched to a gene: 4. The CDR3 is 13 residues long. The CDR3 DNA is TGTGCCATCAGTGGGACAGGGAACGATGGCTACACCTTC. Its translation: CAISGTGNDGYTF.

CDR3 in amino acids: CASSIDRGYTQYF. CDR3 DNA sequence: TGTGCCAGCAGCATCGACAGGGGCTATACGCAGTATTTT. The rearrangement links TRBV12-3 or TRBV12-4 to TRBJ2-3; 8 nucleotides agree with TRBD1. CDR3 length equals 13 residues. With V trimmed by 6 bases and J by 7 bases, 6 bases remained unmatched.

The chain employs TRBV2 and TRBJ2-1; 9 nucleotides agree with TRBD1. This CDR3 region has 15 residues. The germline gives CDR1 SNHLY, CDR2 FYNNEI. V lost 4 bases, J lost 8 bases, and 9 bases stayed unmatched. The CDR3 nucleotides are TGTGCCAGCAGTGGATACAGGGGGCCGAGCGATGAGCAGTTCTTC. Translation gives CASSGYRGPSDEQFF.

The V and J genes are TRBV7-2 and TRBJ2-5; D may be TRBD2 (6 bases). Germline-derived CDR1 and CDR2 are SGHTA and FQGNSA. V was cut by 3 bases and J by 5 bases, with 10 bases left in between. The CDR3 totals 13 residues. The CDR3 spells CASSLVGGETQYF. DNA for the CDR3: TGTGCCAGCAGCTTGGTTGGGGGGGAGACCCAGTACTTC.

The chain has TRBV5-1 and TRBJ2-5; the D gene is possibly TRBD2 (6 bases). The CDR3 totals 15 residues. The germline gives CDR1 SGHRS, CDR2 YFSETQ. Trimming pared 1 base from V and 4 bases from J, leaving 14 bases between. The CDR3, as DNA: TGCGCCAGCAGCTTGCGACACCAGGGAGGAGAGACCCAGTACTTC. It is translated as CASSLRHQGGETQYF.

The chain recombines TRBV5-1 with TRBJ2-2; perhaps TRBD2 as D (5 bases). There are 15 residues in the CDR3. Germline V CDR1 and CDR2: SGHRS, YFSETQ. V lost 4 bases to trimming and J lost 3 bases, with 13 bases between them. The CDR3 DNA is TGCGCCAGCAGCCCCGGTCTCGGGGACACCGGGGAGCTGTTTTTT. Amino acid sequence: CASSPGLGDTGELFF. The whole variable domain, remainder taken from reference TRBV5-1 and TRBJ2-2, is KAGVTQTPRYLIKTRGQQVTLSCSPISGHRSVSWYQQTPGQGLQFLFEYFSETQRNKGNFPGRFSGRQFSNSRSEMNVSTLELGDSALYLCASSPGLGDTGELFFGEGSRLTVL.

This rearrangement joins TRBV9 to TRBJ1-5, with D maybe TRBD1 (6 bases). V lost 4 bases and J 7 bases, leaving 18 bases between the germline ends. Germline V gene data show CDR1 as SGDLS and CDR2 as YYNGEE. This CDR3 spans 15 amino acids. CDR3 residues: CASSPNSDSYQPQHF. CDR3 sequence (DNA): TGTGCCAGCAGCCCAAATTCGGACAGTTACCAGCCCCAGCATTTT.

Written as DNA, the CDR3 is TGTGCCAGCAGCTCCCCGTCTCTGTCTGATACGCAGTATTTT. It is translated as CASSSPSLSDTQYF. J is TRBJ2-3 and V is TRBV7-3; D not resolved. CDR3 length: 14 residues. Trimming cost V 4 bases and J 6 bases, with 14 bases left between them. Per germline, CDR1 SGHTA and CDR2 FQGTGA. Looking up the rest from reference TRBV7-3 and TRBJ2-3 gives the full variable domain: GAGVSQTPSNKVTEKGKYVELRCDPISGHTALYWYRQSLGQGPEFLIYFQGTGAADDSGLPNDRFFAVRPEGSVSTLKIQRTERGDSAVYLCASSSPSLSDTQYFGPGTRLTVL.

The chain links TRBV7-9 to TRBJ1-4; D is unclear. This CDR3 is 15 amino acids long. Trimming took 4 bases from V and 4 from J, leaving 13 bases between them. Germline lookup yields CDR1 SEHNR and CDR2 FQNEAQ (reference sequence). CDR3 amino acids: CASSSFRERNEKLFF. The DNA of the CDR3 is TGTGCCAGCAGCTCCTTCCGGGAGCGTAATGAAAAACTGTTTTTT.

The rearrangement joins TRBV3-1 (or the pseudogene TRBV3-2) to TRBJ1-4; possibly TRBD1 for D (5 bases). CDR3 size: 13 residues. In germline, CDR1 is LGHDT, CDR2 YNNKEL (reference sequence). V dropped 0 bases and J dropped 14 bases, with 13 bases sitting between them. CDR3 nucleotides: TGTGCCAGCAGCCAAGACCTCGGGGGACGGCTGTTTTTT. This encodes CASSQDLGGRLFF.

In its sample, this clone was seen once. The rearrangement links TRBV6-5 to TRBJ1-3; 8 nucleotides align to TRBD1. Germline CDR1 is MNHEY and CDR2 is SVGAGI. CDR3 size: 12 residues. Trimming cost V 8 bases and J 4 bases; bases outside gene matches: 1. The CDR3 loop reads CASRDRGNTIYF. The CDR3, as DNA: TGTGCCAGCCGGGACAGGGGAAACACCATATATTTT.